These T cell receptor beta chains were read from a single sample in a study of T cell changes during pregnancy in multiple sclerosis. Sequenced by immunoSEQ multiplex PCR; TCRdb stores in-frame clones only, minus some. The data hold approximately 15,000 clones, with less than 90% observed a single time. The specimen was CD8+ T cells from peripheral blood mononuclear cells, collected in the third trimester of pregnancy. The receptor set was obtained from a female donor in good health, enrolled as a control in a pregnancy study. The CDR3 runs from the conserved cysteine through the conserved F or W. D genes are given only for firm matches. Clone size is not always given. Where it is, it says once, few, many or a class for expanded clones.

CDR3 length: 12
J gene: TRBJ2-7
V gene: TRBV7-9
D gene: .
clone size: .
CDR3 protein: CASATGSYEQYF
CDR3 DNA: TGTGCCAGCGCAACAGGTAGCTACGAGCAGTACTTC

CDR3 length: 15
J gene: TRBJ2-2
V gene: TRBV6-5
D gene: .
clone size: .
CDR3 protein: CASSIQGGYTGELFF
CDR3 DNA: TGTGCCAGCAGTATTCAAGGGGGATACACCGGGGAGCTGTTTTTT

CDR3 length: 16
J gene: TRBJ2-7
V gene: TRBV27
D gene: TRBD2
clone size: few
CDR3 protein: CASSFRASGALYEQYF
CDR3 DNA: TGTGCCAGCAGTTTTCGGGCTAGCGGGGCTCTCTACGAGCAGTACTTC

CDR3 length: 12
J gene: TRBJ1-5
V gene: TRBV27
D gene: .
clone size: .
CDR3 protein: CASTTGNQPQHF
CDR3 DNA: TGTGCCAGCACTACAGGGAACCAGCCCCAGCATTTT

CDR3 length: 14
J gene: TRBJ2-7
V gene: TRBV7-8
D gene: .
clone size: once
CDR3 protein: CASSFRQESYEQYF
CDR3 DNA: TGTGCCAGCAGCTTCAGACAGGAATCCTACGAGCAGTACTTC

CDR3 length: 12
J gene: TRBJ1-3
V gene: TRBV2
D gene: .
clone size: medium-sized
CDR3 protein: CASSEDRHTIYF
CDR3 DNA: TGTGCCAGCAGTGAGGACAGACACACCATATATTTT

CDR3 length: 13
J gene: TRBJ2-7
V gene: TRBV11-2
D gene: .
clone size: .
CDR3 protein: CASSLTTGNEQYF
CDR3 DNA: TGTGCCAGCAGCTTAACTACAGGGAACGAGCAGTACTTC

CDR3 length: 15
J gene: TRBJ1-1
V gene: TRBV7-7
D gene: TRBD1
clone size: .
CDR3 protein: CASSLGAGGPSEAFF
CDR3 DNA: TGTGCTAGCAGCTTAGGAGCAGGGGGCCCCTCTGAAGCTTTCTTT

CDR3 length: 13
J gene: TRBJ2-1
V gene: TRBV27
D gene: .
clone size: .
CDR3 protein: CASSLEGENEQFF
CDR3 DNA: TGTGCCAGCAGTCTAGAGGGGGAGAATGAGCAGTTCTTC

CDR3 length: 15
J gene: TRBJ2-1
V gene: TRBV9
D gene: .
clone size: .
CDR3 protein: CASSVGAREFDQQFF
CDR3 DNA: TGTGCCAGCAGCGTAGGGGCTCGGGAATTCGATCAGCAGTTCTTC

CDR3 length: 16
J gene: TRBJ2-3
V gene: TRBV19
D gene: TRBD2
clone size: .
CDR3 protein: CASSPLRLAVTDTQYF
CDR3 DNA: TGTGCCAGTAGTCCCTTGAGACTAGCGGTAACAGATACGCAGTATTTT

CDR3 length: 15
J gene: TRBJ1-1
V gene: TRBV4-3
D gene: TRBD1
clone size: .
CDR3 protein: CASSRLTGSDTEAFF
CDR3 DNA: TGCGCCAGCAGCCGTTTGACAGGGTCGGACACTGAAGCTTTCTTT

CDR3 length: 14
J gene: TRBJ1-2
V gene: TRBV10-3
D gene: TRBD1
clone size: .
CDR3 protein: CAIRDRGGNYGYTF
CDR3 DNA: TGTGCCATCAGAGACAGGGGGGGAAACTATGGCTACACCTTC

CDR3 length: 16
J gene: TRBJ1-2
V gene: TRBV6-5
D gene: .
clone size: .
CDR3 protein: CASSYSIRDSGYGYTF
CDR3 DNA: TGTGCCAGCAGTTACTCGATAAGAGACTCGGGGTACGGCTACACCTTC

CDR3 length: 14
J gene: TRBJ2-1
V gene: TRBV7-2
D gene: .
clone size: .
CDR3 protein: CASSLGLSDNEQFF
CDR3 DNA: TGTGCCAGCAGCTTAGGACTTTCGGACAATGAGCAGTTCTTC

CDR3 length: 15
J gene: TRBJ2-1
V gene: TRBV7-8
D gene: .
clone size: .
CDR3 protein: CASSAGKPSYNEQFF
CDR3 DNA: TGTGCCAGCAGTGCGGGGAAGCCTTCCTACAATGAGCAGTTCTTC

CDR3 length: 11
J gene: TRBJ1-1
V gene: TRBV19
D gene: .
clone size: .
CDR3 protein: CASSIRVEAFF
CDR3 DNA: TGTGCCAGTAGTATCCGCGTTGAAGCTTTCTTT

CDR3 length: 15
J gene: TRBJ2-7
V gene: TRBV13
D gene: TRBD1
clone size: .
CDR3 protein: CASSLEGQGEHEQYF
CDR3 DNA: TGTGCCAGCAGCTTAGAAGGACAGGGTGAGCACGAGCAGTACTTC

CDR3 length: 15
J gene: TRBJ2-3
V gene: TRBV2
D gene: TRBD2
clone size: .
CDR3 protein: CASSVGLAGRDTQYF
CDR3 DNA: TGTGCCAGCAGTGTTGGACTAGCGGGTAGGGATACGCAGTATTTT

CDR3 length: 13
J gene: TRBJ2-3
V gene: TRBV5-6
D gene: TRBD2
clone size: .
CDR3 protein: CASKGGSTDTQYF
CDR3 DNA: TGTGCCAGCAAAGGCGGGAGTACAGATACGCAGTATTTT

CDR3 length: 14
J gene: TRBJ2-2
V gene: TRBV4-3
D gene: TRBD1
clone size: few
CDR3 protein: CASSQEGGAGELFF
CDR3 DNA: TGCGCCAGCAGCCAAGAAGGGGGCGCCGGGGAGCTGTTTTTT

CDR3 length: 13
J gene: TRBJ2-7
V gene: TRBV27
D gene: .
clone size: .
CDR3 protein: CASSLGGDYEQYF
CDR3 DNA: TGTGCCAGCAGCCTGGGGGGAGACTACGAGCAGTACTTC

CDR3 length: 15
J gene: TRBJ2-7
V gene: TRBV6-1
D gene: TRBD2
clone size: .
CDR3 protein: CASSEALAGGYEQYF
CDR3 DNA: TGTGCCAGCAGTGAAGCGTTAGCGGGAGGCTACGAGCAGTACTTC

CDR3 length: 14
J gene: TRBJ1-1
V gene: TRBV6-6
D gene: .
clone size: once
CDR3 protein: CASSYSTALERAFF
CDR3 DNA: TGTGCCAGCAGTTACTCGACGGCCCTAGAAAGAGCTTTCTTT

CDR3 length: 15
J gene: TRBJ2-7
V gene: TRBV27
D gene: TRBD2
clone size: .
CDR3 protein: CASSPKRGGSYEQYF
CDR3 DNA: TGTGCCAGCAGTCCTAAGCGGGGGGGCAGCTACGAGCAGTACTTC

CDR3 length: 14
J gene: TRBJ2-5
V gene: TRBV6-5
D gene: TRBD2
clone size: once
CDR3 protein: CASNRLAGQETQYF
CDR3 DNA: TGTGCCAGCAACCGGCTAGCGGGGCAAGAGACCCAGTACTTC

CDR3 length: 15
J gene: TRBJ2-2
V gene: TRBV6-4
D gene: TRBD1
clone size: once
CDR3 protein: CASSGGQGNTGELFF
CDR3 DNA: TGTGCCAGCAGTGGGGGACAGGGCAACACCGGGGAGCTGTTTTTT

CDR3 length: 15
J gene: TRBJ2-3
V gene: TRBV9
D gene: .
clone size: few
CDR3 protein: CASSVYKGGTDTQYF
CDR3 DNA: TGTGCCAGCAGCGTATATAAGGGGGGCACAGATACGCAGTATTTT

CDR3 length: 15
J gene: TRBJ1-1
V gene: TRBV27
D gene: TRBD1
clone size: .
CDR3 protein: CASKPGTAWNTEAFF
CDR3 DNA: TGTGCCAGTAAACCCGGGACAGCCTGGAACACTGAAGCTTTCTTT

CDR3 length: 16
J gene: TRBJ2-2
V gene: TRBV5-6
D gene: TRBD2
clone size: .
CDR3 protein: CASSEGTSGPTGELFF
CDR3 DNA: TGTGCCAGCAGCGAAGGGACTAGCGGGCCGACCGGGGAGCTGTTTTTT

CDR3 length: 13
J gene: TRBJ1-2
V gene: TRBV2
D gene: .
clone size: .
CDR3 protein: CASTGGTAYGYTF
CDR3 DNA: TGTGCCAGCACCGGGGGGACTGCCTATGGCTACACCTTC

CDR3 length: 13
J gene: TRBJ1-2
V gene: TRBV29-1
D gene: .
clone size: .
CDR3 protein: CSTEEDSRNGYTF
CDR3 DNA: TGCAGCACCGAGGAGGACTCCAGGAATGGCTACACCTTC

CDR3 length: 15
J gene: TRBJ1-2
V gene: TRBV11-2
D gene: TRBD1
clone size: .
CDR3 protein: CASSLDRDRVNGYTF
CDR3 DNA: TGTGCCAGCAGCTTAGACCGGGACAGGGTAAATGGCTACACCTTC

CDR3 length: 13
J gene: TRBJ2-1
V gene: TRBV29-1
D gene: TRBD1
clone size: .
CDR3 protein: CSVGQGLGNEQFF
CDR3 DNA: TGCAGCGTTGGACAGGGTTTGGGCAATGAGCAGTTCTTC